A single sample gave rise to the 3 T cell receptor beta chains below, sequenced in a study of cytomegalovirus exposure and HLA in healthy donors. A multiplex PCR was run with 60 Vbeta primers and 13 Jbeta primers. Assay used: immunoSEQ multiplex PCR; TCRdb lists only in-frame clones, some missing. The sample lists 100,000 or so clones, just under 80% occurring once. Sequencing was performed on PBMCs. Source of these receptors: a man younger than 40 in good health and CMV-seronegative.

The chain employs TRBV4-3 and TRBJ1-6; TRBD1 is a possible D gene (5 bases). The CDR3 consists of 15 residues. CDR1 is LGHNA and CDR2 is YSLEER in the germline V gene. Trimming pared 0 bases from V and 8 bases from J, leaving 11 bases between. This chain's CDR3 is CASSQDPGKDSPLHF. CDR3 nucleotide sequence: TGCGCCAGCAGCCAAGACCCAGGGAAAGATTCACCCCTCCACTTT.

The rearrangement links TRBV4-2 to TRBJ2-5, with TRBD2 matching 9 bases. This CDR3 is 15 amino acids long. The V gene end was trimmed by 0 bases and the J gene end by 5 bases; junction bases not matched to a gene: 4. Germline CDR1 and CDR2: LGHNA and YNFKEQ. The CDR3 sequence is CASSQDLAGRETQYF. As DNA, the CDR3 is TGTGCCAGCAGCCAAGATCTAGCGGGGCGGGAGACCCAGTACTTC.

This chain links TRBV14 with TRBJ1-1, with D tentatively TRBD1 (5 bases). Per the germline V gene, CDR1 is SGHDN and CDR2 is FVKESK. Trimming shortened V by 1 base and J by 8 bases, and 5 bases separated the two germline ends. The CDR3 is 11 amino acids. CDR3 residues: CASSQGQEAFF. DNA for the CDR3: TGTGCCAGCAGCCAAGGACAGGAAGCTTTCTTT.